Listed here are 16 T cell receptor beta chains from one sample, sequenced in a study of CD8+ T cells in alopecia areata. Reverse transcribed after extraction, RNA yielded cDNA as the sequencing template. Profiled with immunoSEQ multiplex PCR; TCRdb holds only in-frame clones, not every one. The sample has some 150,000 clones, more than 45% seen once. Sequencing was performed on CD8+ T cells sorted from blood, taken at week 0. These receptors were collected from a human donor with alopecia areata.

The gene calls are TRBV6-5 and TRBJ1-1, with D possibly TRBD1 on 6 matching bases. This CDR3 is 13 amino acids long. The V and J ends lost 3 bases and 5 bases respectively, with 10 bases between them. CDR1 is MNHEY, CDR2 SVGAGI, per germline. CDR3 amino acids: CASSYPQGTEAFF. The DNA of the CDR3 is TGTGCCAGCAGTTATCCCCAGGGGACTGAAGCTTTCTTT.

CDR3: CASSESILEAFF. In DNA, the CDR3 is TGTGCCAGCAGTGAATCCATCTTAGAAGCTTTCTTT. The gene calls are TRBV2 and TRBJ1-1, with D unresolved. V was clipped by 2 bases and J by 8 bases, with 9 bases between them. CDR1 and CDR2 (germline): SNHLY, FYNNEI. The CDR3 contains 12 residues.

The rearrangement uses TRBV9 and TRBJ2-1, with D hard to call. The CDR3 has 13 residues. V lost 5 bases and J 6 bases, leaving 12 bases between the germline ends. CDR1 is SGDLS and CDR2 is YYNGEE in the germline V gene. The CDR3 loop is CASSQFPSNEQFF. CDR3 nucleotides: TGTGCCAGCAGTCAGTTTCCTAGCAATGAGCAGTTCTTC.

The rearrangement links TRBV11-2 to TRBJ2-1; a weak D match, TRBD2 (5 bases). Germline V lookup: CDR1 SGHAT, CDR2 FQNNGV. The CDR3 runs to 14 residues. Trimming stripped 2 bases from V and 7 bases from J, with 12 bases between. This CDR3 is CASSLRTGRNEQFF. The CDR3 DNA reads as TGTGCCAGCAGCTTAAGGACTGGCCGGAATGAGCAGTTCTTC.

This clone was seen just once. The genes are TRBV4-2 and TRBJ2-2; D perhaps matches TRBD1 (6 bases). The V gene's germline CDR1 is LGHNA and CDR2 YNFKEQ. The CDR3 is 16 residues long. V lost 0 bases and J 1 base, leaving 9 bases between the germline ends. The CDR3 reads CASSQEQGGNTGELFF. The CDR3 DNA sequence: TGTGCCAGCAGCCAAGAACAAGGGGGGAACACCGGGGAGCTGTTTTTT.

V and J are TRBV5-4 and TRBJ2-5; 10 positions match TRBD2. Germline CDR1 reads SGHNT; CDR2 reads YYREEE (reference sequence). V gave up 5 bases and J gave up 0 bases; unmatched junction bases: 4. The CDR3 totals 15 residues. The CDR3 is CASRLAGRYQETQYF. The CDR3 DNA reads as TGTGCCAGCAGACTAGCGGGGAGGTACCAAGAGACCCAGTACTTC. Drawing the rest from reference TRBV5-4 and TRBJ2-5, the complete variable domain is ETGVTQSPTHLIKTRGQQVTLRCSSQSGHNTVSWYQQALGQGPQFIFQYYREEENGRGNFPPRFSGLQFPNYSSELNVNALELDDSALYLCASRLAGRYQETQYFGPGTRLLVL.

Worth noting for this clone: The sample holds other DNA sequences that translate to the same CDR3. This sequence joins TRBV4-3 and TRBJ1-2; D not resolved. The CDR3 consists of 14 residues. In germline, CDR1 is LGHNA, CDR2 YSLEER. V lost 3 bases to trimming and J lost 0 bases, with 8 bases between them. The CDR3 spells CASSQDSANYGYTF. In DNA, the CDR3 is TGCGCCAGCAGCCAGGACTCAGCTAACTATGGCTACACCTTC.

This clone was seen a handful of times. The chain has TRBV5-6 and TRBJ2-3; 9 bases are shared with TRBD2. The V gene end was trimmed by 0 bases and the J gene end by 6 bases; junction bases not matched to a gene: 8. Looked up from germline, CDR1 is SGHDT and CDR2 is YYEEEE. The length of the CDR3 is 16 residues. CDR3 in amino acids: CASSLVGHSGGDTQYF. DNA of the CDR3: TGTGCCAGCAGCTTGGTCGGCCATAGCGGGGGTGATACGCAGTATTTT.

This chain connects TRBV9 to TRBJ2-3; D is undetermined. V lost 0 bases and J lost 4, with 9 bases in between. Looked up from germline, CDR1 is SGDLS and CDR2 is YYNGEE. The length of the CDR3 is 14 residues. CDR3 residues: CASSVDSHADTQYF. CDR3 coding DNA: TGTGCCAGCAGCGTAGATTCCCACGCAGATACGCAGTATTTT.

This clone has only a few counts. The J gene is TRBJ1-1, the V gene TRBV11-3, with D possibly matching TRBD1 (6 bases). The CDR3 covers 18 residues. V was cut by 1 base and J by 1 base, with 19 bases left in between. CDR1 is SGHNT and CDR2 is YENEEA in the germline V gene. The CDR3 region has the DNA TGTGCCAGCAGCTTAGTAGGGGGACTAGGAGGGAGGAACACTGAAGCTTTCTTT. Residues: CASSLVGGLGGRNTEAFF.

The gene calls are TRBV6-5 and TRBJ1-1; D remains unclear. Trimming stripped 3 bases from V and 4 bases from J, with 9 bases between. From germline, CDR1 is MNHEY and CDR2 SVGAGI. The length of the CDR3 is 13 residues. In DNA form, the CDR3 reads TGTGCCAGCAGTTATGGGTGGGGCACTGAAGCTTTCTTT. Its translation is CASSYGWGTEAFF.

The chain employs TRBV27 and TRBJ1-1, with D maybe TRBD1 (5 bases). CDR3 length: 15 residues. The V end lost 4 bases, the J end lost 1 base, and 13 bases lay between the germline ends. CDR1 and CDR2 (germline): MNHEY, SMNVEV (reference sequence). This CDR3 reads CASSSIDSTNTEAFF. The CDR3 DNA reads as TGTGCCAGCAGTTCCATCGACAGCACGAACACTGAAGCTTTCTTT.

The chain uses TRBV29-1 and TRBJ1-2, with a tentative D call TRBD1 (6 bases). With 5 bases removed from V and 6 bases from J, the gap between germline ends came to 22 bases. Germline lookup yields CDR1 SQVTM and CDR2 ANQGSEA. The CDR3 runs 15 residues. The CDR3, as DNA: TGCAGCGTTTTCAACCCGGACAGTGTCGAAAATGGCTACACCTTC. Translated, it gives CSVFNPDSVENGYTF.

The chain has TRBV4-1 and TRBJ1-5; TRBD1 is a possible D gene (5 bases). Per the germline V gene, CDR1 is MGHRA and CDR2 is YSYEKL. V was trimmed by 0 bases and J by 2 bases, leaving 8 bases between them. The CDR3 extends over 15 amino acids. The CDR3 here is CASSQDREGNQPQHF. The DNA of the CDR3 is TGCGCCAGCAGCCAAGACAGGGAAGGCAATCAGCCCCAGCATTTT.

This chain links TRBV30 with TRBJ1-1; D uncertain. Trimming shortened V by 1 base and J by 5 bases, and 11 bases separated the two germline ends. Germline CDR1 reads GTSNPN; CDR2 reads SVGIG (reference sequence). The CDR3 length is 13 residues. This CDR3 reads CAWSEPGRTEAFF. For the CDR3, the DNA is TGTGCCTGGAGTGAGCCGGGAAGGACTGAAGCTTTCTTT.

DNA of the CDR3: TGTGCCACCAGCCTTGGGACTGAAGCTTTCTTT. It codes for CATSLGTEAFF. This chain connects TRBV15 to TRBJ1-1; no reliable D call. V was pared by 5 bases and J by 5 bases, with 6 bases between. Per the germline V gene, CDR1 is LNHNV and CDR2 is YYDKDF (reference sequence). The CDR3 has 11 amino acids.